This is a list of T cell receptor beta chains from one sample in a study of blood T cell dynamics during melanoma immunotherapy. The protocol was immunoSEQ multiplex PCR, while the TCRdb copy is restricted to in-frame clones and leaves out a portion. Of some 7,200 clones detected, around 81% appear once; the ten largest clones hold over 15%. Sequenced here: blood, sampled from a patient treated with checkpoint blockade. All receptors come from a human donor with melanoma. The CDR3 runs from the conserved cysteine through the conserved F or W. The order of the fields is V gene, J gene, clone size, D gene, CDR3 protein, CDR3 DNA. The D gene is left open where the match is weak. For some rows the clone size is stated as once, few or many, or as a class when expanded; others skip it.

V: TRBV6-5
J: TRBJ1-2
size: .
D: .
CDR3: CASSDQDSGLYGYTF
DNA: TGTGCCAGCAGCGACCAGGACAGTGGATTATATGGCTACACCTTC

V: TRBV11-2
J: TRBJ1-5
size: few
D: .
CDR3: CASSLGGRNQPQHF
DNA: TGTGCCAGCAGCTTAGGGGGACGCAATCAGCCCCAGCATTTT

V: TRBV11-3
J: TRBJ1-6
size: .
D: .
CDR3: CASSLDESGTSPLHF
DNA: TGTGCCAGCAGCTTAGATGAGTCCGGGACGTCACCCCTCCACTTT

V: TRBV28
J: TRBJ1-5
size: .
D: .
CDR3: CASHLGGGGQPQHF
DNA: TGTGCCAGCCACCTCGGGGGGGGCGGTCAGCCCCAGCATTTT

V: TRBV5-1
J: TRBJ1-2
size: .
D: .
CDR3: CASSLGRSGYGYTF
DNA: TGCGCCAGCAGCTTGGGGAGGTCGGGCTATGGCTACACCTTC

V: TRBV7-9
J: TRBJ2-7
size: .
D: TRBD1
CDR3: CASSSGQSTYEQYF
DNA: TGTGCCAGCAGCTCGGGACAGAGTACCTACGAGCAGTACTTC

V: TRBV7-7
J: TRBJ2-5
size: .
D: .
CDR3: CASSLQGSQETQYF
DNA: TGTGCCAGCAGCTTACAAGGTAGCCAAGAGACCCAGTACTTC

V: TRBV19
J: TRBJ1-5
size: once
D: .
CDR3: CASKWDGDNQPQHF
DNA: TGTGCCAGTAAATGGGACGGAGACAATCAGCCCCAGCATTTT

V: TRBV27
J: TRBJ1-5
size: .
D: .
CDR3: CASSPRGDNQPQHF
DNA: TGTGCCAGCAGTCCGAGGGGGGACAATCAGCCCCAGCATTTT

V: TRBV28
J: TRBJ1-1
size: .
D: .
CDR3: CASSYLFRTEAFF
DNA: TGTGCCAGCAGTTATTTGTTTCGCACTGAAGCTTTCTTT

V: TRBV2
J: TRBJ1-4
size: few
D: TRBD1
CDR3: CASSGTGAVEKLFF
DNA: TGTGCCAGCAGTGGGACAGGGGCCGTCGAAAAACTGTTTTTT

V: TRBV28
J: TRBJ1-1
size: .
D: .
CDR3: CASSSPGQGNTEAFF
DNA: TGTGCCAGCAGTTCCCCGGGGCAGGGGAACACTGAAGCTTTCTTT

V: TRBV7-2
J: TRBJ1-2
size: once
D: .
CDR3: CASSPAGFAGYTF
DNA: TGTGCCAGCAGCCCAGCCGGGTTTGCCGGCTACACCTTC

V: TRBV5-4
J: TRBJ1-6
size: once
D: .
CDR3: CASSLGTGDFYNSPLHF
DNA: TGTGCCAGCAGCTTGGGTACAGGCGATTTCTATAATTCACCCCTCCACTTT

V: TRBV19
J: TRBJ1-5
size: .
D: .
CDR3: CASSISREINQPQHF
DNA: TGTGCCAGTAGTATTTCCAGGGAGATCAATCAGCCCCAGCATTTT

V: TRBV19
J: TRBJ2-6
size: .
D: .
CDR3: CASSKGTSPSGANVLTF
DNA: TGTGCCAGTAGTAAAGGGACGTCCCCCTCTGGGGCCAACGTCCTGACTTTC

V: TRBV6-1
J: TRBJ1-1
size: .
D: .
CDR3: CASSGQALSEAFF
DNA: TGTGCCAGCAGTGGACAGGCCTTAAGTGAAGCTTTCTTT

V: TRBV4-2
J: TRBJ1-2
size: .
D: .
CDR3: CASSPGEHGYTF
DNA: TGTGCCAGCAGCCCAGGGGAACATGGCTACACCTTC

V: TRBV6-5
J: TRBJ2-7
size: .
D: .
CDR3: CASSPEGAYEQYF
DNA: TGTGCCAGCAGTCCCGAGGGCGCCTACGAGCAGTACTTC

V: TRBV6-4
J: TRBJ1-5
size: .
D: TRBD1
CDR3: CASSATGGEGNQPQHF
DNA: TGTGCCAGCAGTGCGACAGGGGGAGAGGGGAATCAGCCCCAGCATTTT

V: TRBV27
J: TRBJ2-6
size: few
D: TRBD1
CDR3: CASSEDRGPGANVLTF
DNA: TGTGCCAGCAGCGAGGACAGGGGGCCTGGGGCCAACGTCCTGACTTTC

V: TRBV2
J: TRBJ1-3
size: .
D: .
CDR3: CASSQGSSGNTIYF
DNA: TGTGCCAGCAGTCAGGGGAGCTCTGGAAACACCATATATTTT

V: TRBV4-1
J: TRBJ1-4
size: .
D: .
CDR3: CASSQREFNEKLFF
DNA: TGCGCCAGCAGCCAAAGGGAGTTTAATGAAAAACTGTTTTTT

V: TRBV28
J: TRBJ2-1
size: .
D: .
CDR3: CASSPGDKAYNEQFF
DNA: TGTGCCAGCAGTCCCGGGGATAAGGCATACAATGAGCAGTTCTTC

V: TRBV19
J: TRBJ1-1
size: .
D: .
CDR3: CASTVDEGSNTEAFF
DNA: TGTGCCAGTACCGTAGATGAGGGCTCGAACACTGAAGCTTTCTTT

V: TRBV4-3
J: TRBJ2-7
size: .
D: TRBD1
CDR3: CASSQTGGPTYEQYF
DNA: TGCGCCAGCAGCCAAACAGGGGGTCCCACCTACGAGCAGTACTTC

V: TRBV28
J: TRBJ1-2
size: .
D: TRBD1
CDR3: CASSLRGQDYGYTF
DNA: TGTGCCAGCAGTTTACGAGGACAGGACTATGGCTACACCTTC

V: TRBV6-6
J: TRBJ2-7
size: once
D: .
CDR3: CASSAAYEQYF
DNA: TGTGCCAGCAGCGCGGCCTACGAGCAGTACTTC

V: TRBV9
J: TRBJ1-1
size: .
D: .
CDR3: CASSGGYRGGNTEAFF
DNA: TGTGCCAGCAGCGGGGGTTATAGGGGCGGGAACACTGAAGCTTTCTTT

V: TRBV18
J: TRBJ2-7
size: .
D: .
CDR3: CASSTRDNPYEQYF
DNA: TGTGCCAGCTCAACCAGGGACAACCCCTACGAGCAGTACTTC

V: TRBV7-3
J: TRBJ2-7
size: .
D: TRBD2
CDR3: CATSGRFPYEQYF
DNA: TGTGCCACTAGCGGGAGATTCCCCTACGAGCAGTACTTC

V: TRBV13
J: TRBJ2-7
size: .
D: TRBD2
CDR3: CASSLSSGRGEQYF
DNA: TGTGCCAGCAGCTTATCTAGCGGGAGAGGCGAGCAGTACTTC

V: TRBV7-9
J: TRBJ2-7
size: .
D: TRBD2
CDR3: CASSPDRDYTYEQYF
DNA: TGTGCCAGCAGCCCGGACCGGGACTACACCTACGAGCAGTACTTC

V: TRBV6-5
J: TRBJ1-1
size: .
D: .
CDR3: CASSPRRLNTEAFF
DNA: TGTGCCAGCAGTCCCAGGCGATTGAACACTGAAGCTTTCTTT

V: TRBV10-3
J: TRBJ2-7
size: .
D: TRBD2
CDR3: CAISETSGRVDGEQYF
DNA: TGTGCCATCAGTGAGACTAGCGGGAGGGTGGACGGCGAGCAGTACTTC

V: TRBV5-4
J: TRBJ1-2
size: .
D: TRBD1
CDR3: CASRRTGDYGYTF
DNA: TGTGCCAGCAGAAGGACAGGGGATTATGGCTACACCTTC

V: TRBV10-3
J: TRBJ2-7
size: .
D: .
CDR3: CAIRGGTRGEGNSYEQYF
DNA: TGTGCCATCAGGGGGGGGACACGCGGTGAGGGCAACTCCTACGAGCAGTACTTC

V: TRBV7-8
J: TRBJ1-2
size: .
D: TRBD1
CDR3: CASSSDRIWGTGGRNLF
DNA: TGTGCCAGCAGCTCAGACCGCATTTGGGGGACAGGCGGACGTAACCTCTTC

V: TRBV6-4
J: TRBJ2-7
size: .
D: .
CDR3: CASSGTNTGFYEQYF
DNA: TGTGCCAGCAGTGGGACTAATACGGGATTCTACGAGCAGTACTTC

V: TRBV19
J: TRBJ1-6
size: once
D: TRBD1
CDR3: CASSRGQGRYSPLHF
DNA: TGTGCCAGTAGCAGAGGACAGGGGAGGTATTCACCCCTCCACTTT

V: TRBV7-6
J: TRBJ1-2
size: .
D: .
CDR3: CASSFKTGGGYTF
DNA: TGTGCCAGCAGCTTCAAGACCGGGGGGGGCTACACCTTC

V: TRBV19
J: TRBJ1-4
size: .
D: .
CDR3: CASSRRQEEEKLFF
DNA: TGTGCCAGTAGTCGTCGACAGGAGGAGGAAAAACTGTTTTTT

V: TRBV13
J: TRBJ2-7
size: .
D: TRBD1
CDR3: CASSSSGTGGLGGYEQYF
DNA: TGTGCCAGCAGCTCATCCGGGACAGGGGGCTTAGGGGGCTACGAGCAGTACTTC